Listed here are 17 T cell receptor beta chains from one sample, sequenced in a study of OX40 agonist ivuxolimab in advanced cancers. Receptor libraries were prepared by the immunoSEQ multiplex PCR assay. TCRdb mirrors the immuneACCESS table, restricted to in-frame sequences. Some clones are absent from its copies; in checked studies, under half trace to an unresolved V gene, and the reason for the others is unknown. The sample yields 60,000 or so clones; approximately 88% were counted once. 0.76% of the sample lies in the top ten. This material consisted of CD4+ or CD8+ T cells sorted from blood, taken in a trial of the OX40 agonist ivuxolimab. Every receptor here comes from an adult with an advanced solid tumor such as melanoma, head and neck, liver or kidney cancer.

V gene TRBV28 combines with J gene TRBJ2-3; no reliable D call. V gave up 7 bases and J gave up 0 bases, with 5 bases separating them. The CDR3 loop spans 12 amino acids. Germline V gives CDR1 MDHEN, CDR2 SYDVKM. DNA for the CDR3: TGTGCCAGCAAGGGTAGCACAGATACGCAGTATTTT. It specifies CASKGSTDTQYF.

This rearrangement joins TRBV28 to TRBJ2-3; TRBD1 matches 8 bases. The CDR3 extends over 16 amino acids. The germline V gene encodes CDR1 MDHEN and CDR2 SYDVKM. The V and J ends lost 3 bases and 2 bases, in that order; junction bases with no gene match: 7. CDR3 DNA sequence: TGTGCCAGCAGTTTTGGGACAGGAGATCTCACAGATACGCAGTATTTT. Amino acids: CASSFGTGDLTDTQYF.

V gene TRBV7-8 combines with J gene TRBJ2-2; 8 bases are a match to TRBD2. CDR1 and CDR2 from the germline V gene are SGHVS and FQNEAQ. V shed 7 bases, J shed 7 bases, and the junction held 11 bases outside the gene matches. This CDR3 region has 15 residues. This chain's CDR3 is CASKGGREEVGELFF. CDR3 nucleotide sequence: TGTGCCAGCAAAGGGGGGCGGGAGGAAGTCGGGGAGCTGTTTTTT.

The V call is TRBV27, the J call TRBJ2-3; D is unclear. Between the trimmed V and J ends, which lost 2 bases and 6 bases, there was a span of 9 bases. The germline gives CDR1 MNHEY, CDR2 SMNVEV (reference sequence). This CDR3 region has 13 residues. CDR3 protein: CASSLRSADTQYF. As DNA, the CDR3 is TGTGCCAGCAGTTTACGCAGCGCCGATACGCAGTATTTT.

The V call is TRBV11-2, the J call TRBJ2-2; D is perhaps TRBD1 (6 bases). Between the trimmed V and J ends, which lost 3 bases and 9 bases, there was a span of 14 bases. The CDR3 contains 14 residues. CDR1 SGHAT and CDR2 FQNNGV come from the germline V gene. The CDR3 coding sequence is TGTGCCAGCAGCTTGGGGACAACGGTCCGGGAGCTGTTTTTT. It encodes CASSLGTTVRELFF.

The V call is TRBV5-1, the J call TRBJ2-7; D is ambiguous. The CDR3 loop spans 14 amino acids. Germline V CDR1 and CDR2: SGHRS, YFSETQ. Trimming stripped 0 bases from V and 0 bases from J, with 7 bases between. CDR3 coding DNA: TGCGCCAGCAGCTTGGGTAGGGACTCCTACGAGCAGTACTTC. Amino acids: CASSLGRDSYEQYF.

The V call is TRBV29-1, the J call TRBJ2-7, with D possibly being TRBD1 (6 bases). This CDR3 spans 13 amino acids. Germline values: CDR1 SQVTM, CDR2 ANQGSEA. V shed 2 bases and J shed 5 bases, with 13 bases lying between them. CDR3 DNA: TGCAGCGTTGAATCTGTACAGGGCCACGAGCAGTACTTC. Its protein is CSVESVQGHEQYF.

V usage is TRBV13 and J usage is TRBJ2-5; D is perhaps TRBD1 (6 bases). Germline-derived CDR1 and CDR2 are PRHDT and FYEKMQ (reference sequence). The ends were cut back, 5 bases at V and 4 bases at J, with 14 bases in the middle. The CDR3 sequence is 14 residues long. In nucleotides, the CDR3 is TGTGCCAGCAGCCGCAGGGGTTCACCAGAGACCCAGTACTTC. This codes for CASSRRGSPETQYF.

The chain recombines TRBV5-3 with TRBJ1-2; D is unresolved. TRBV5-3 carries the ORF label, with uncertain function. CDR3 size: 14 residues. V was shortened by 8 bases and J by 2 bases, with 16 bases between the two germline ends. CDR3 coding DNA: TGTGCCAGCACCCCAGGACGGGAAAACTATGGCTACACCTTC. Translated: CASTPGRENYGYTF.

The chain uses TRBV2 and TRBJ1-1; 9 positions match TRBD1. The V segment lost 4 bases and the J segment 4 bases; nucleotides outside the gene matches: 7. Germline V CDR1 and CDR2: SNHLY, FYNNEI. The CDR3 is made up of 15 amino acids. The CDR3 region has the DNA TGTGCCAGCAGTGCCATACAGGGGGCGAGCACTGAAGCTTTCTTT. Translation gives CASSAIQGASTEAFF.

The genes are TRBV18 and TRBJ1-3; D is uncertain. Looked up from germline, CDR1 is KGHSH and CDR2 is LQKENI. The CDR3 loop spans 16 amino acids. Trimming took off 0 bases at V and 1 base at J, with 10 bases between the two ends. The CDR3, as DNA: TGTGCCAGCTCACCACCGTCAGACCTTTCTGGAAACACCATATATTTT. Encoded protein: CASSPPSDLSGNTIYF. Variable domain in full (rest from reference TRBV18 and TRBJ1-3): NAGVMQNPRHLVRRRGQEARLRCSPMKGHSHVYWYRQLPEEGLKFMVYLQKENIIDESGMPKERFSAEFPKEGPSILRIQQVVRGDSAAYFCASSPPSDLSGNTIYFGEGSWLTVV.

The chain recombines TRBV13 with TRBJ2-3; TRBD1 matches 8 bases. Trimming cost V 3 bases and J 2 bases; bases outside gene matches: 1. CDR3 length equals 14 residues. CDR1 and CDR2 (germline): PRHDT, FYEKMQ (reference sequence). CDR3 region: CASSLDRDTDTQYF. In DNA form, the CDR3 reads TGTGCCAGCAGCTTGGACAGGGACACAGATACGCAGTATTTT.

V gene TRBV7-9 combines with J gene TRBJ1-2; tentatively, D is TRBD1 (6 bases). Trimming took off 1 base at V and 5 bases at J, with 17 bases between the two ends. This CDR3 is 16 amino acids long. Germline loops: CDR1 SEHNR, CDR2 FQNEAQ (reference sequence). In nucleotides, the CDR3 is TGTGCCAGCAGCTTAGAACAGGGCAGGGCGGGATATGGCTACACCTTC. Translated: CASSLEQGRAGYGYTF.

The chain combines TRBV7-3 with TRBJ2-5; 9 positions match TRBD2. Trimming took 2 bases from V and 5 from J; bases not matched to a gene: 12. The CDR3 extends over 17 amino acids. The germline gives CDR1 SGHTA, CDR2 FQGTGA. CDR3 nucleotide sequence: TGTGCCAGCAGCTTAGGAGGTCGCGGGGGGGCCAGGGAGACCCAGTACTTC. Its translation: CASSLGGRGGARETQYF.

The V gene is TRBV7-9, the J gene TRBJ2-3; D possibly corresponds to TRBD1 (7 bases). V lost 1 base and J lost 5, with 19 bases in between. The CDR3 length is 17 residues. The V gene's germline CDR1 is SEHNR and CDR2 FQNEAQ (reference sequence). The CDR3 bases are TGTGCCAGCAGCTTAGTATGGGGGACAGCAGCGGGAGATACGCAGTATTTT. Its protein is CASSLVWGTAAGDTQYF.

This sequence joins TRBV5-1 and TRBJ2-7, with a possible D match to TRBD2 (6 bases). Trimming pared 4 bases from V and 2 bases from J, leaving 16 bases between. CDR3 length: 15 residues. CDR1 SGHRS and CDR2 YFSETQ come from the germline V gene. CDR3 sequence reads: CASSGGLMDPYEQYF. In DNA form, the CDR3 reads TGCGCCAGCAGCGGGGGACTTATGGACCCCTACGAGCAGTACTTC.

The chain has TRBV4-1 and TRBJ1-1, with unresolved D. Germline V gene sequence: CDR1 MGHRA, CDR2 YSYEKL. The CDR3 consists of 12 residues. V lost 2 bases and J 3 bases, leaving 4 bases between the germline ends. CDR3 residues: CASSQLDTEAFF. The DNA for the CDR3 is TGCGCCAGCAGCCAATTGGACACTGAAGCTTTCTTT.